This T cell receptor (beta chain) was sequenced during a study of breast tumors, draining lymph nodes, adjacent tissues. Study-level points and caveats: Tumor TCR diversity was below lymph nodes but above nontumor tissue. That most tumor T cells come from lymph nodes remained unproven.

Worth noting for this clonotype: Its antigen is unknown. The junction departs from the called germline gene at one end, perhaps through a read error.

The CDR3 spans 17 residues. The germline gives CDR1 SQVTM, CDR2 ANQGSEA. MiXCR was run by TCRdb on the multiplex PCR reads, yielding one entry per CDR3 protein. The table records about 200,000 distinct CDR3 sequences, approximately 33% of them present only once. Axillary draining lymph nodes of breast cancer patients supplied the node samples. The sample was axillary lymph node tissue. This clonotype originated in a female donor with breast cancer. Some clones in this sample may be carry-over from other donors' samples. This chain links TRBV29-1 with TRBJ2-5, with 16 bases identical to TRBD2. The CDR3 sequence is CSVEAGTSGGGAEPKSF. The DNA of the CDR3 is TGCAGCGTTGAAGCTGGGACTAGCGGGGGGGGCGCAGAACCCAAGTCCTTC.